These 9 T cell receptor beta chains originate from one sample sequenced in a study of T cells in Graves' hyperthyroidism and ophthalmopathy (dated by TCRdb to the late 2010s). Library prep was done by multiplex PCR. The data were produced on an Illumina HiSeq 2000. Amplification of TCR beta CDR3 regions was carried out from RNA transcripts. The first round of RT-PCR for the TCR CDR3 was performed with the HTBI primer set and the Qiagen OneStep RT-PCR kit. In TCRdb, the public reads were trimmed at Q25 with fastp and aligned with MiXCR, with productive beta chains retained. Each entry merges the rows of one CDR3 protein and shows their most common DNA and genes. Present in this sample are 450,000 to 600,000 distinct CDR3 sequences, less than 20% of which were seen just once. Approximately 48% of the sample goes to the ten largest clones. The sequencing input was blood. Receptors originate from a man between 40 and 49 years old with Graves' ophthalmopathy.

The J gene is TRBJ1-5, the V gene TRBV19; D is perhaps TRBD1 (6 bases). The CDR3 is 14 residues long. With 6 bases removed from V and 4 bases from J, the gap between germline ends came to 13 bases. In germline, CDR1 is LNHDA, CDR2 SQIVND (reference sequence). CDR3 loop: CASSTRGANQPQHF. The CDR3, as DNA: TGTGCCAGTAGCACCCGGGGGGCGAATCAGCCCCAGCATTTT. The full variable domain, rest sourced from reference TRBV19 and TRBJ1-5, is DGGITQSPKYLFRKEGQNVTLSCEQNLNHDAMYWYRQDPGQGLRLIYYSQIVNDFQKGDIAEGYSVSREKKESFPLTVTSAQKNPTAFYLCASSTRGANQPQHFGDGTRLSIL.

This clonotype came up a few times. The chain links TRBV7-9 to TRBJ2-5; the match to TRBD1 covers 7 bases. The CDR3 is made up of 13 amino acids. Germline CDR1 reads SEHNR; CDR2 reads FQNEAQ (reference sequence). V dropped 3 bases and J dropped 4; count of bases not matched to a gene: 2. The CDR3 DNA sequence: TGTGCCAGCAGCTTCGACAGGGCAGAGACCCAGTACTTC. Translating gives CASSFDRAETQYF.

About this clonotype itself: At one boundary the junction diverges from the germline segment, which might be a read error. The gene calls are TRBV6-2 or TRBV6-3 and TRBJ1-3; no clear D. This CDR3 is 14 amino acids long. Germline CDR1 and CDR2: MNHEY and SVGEGT. The CDR3 protein is CASSPDYSGNTTYF. In DNA form, the CDR3 reads TGTGCCAGCAGTCCTGATTACTCTGGAAACACCACATATTTT.

This clonotype was counted at least ten times. CDR3 region: CSGDVSYNEQFF. CDR3 DNA: TGCAGTGGCGACGTCTCCTACAATGAGCAGTTCTTC. The chain links TRBV20-1 to TRBJ2-1; D remains ambiguous. The V end was cut by 7 bases, the J end by 0 bases, with 7 bases between. Per germline, CDR1 DFQATT and CDR2 SNEGSKA (reference sequence). This CDR3 spans 12 amino acids.

This clonotype was seen only a few times. This chain uses TRBV20-1 with TRBJ1-1; D not resolved. Trimming stripped 3 bases from V and 3 bases from J, with 14 bases between. Germline values: CDR1 DFQATT, CDR2 SNEGSKA (reference sequence). The CDR3 sequence is 14 residues long. The CDR3 DNA reads as TGCAGTGCTAGGACTGGTTCACCCTACACTGAAGCTTTCTTT. This codes for CSARTGSPYTEAFF.

This clonotype has a count of ten or more. The V call is TRBV11-2, the J call TRBJ2-7; 15 bases map to TRBD2. CDR3 size: 17 residues. Trimming removed 5 bases from V and 4 bases from J; junction bases left unmatched: 9. Germline V gene sequence: CDR1 SGHAT, CDR2 FQNNGV. The chain's CDR3 is CASSPTPGTSGGYEQYF. DNA for the CDR3: TGTGCCAGCAGCCCTACCCCCGGGACTAGCGGGGGGTACGAGCAGTACTTC. Based on the CDR3 plus reference TRBV11-2 and TRBJ2-7, the full variable domain is EAGVAQSPRYKIIEKRQSVAFWCNPISGHATLYWYQQILGQGPKLLIQFQNNGVVDDSQLPKDRFSAERLKGVDSTLKIQPAKLEDSAVYLCASSPTPGTSGGYEQYFGPGTRLTVT.

In its sample, this clonotype was seen many times. This chain joins TRBV24-1 and TRBJ1-2; maybe TRBD1 (5 bases). The ends were cut back, 5 bases at V and 4 bases at J, with 10 bases in the middle. From germline, CDR1 is KGHDR and CDR2 SFDVKD. This CDR3 region has 13 residues. CDR3 sequence (DNA): TGTGCCACCAGTGTGATTGGGACCTATGGCTACACCTTC. Amino acids: CATSVIGTYGYTF.

The table lists this clonotype with many counts. The chain carries TRBV7-3 and TRBJ1-1; 7 nucleotides agree with TRBD1. In germline, CDR1 is SGHTA, CDR2 FQGTGA. The CDR3 loop spans 13 amino acids. After removal of 3 bases from V and 5 bases from J, the junction contained 3 bases not matched to a gene. This chain's CDR3 is CASSLTGKTEAFF. In nucleotides, the CDR3 is TGTGCCAGCAGCTTGACAGGGAAAACTGAAGCTTTCTTT. Complete variable domain (other parts from reference TRBV7-3 and TRBJ1-1): GAGVSQTPSNKVTEKGKYVELRCDPISGHTALYWYRQSLGQGPEFLIYFQGTGAADDSGLPNDRFFAVRPEGSVSTLKIQRTERGDSAVYLCASSLTGKTEAFFGQGTRLTVV.

The J gene is TRBJ2-3, the V gene TRBV9; 13 nucleotides line up with TRBD2. Germline loops: CDR1 SGDLS, CDR2 YYNGEE. The junction had 2 bases not matched to a gene; V was cut back by 1 base and J by 0 bases. There are 17 residues in the CDR3. CDR3 loop: CASSVTSGGASTDTQYF. Written as DNA, the CDR3 is TGTGCCAGCAGCGTAACTAGCGGGGGGGCTAGCACAGATACGCAGTATTTT.